The 32 T cell receptor beta chains given below trace back to one sample, sequenced in a study of post-analysis software for immune sequencing data. Points from the study as a whole: The study found TRBV5-6, TRBV5-1 and TRBV20-1 among roughly 5 TRBV segments more frequent in patients than controls.

Unique molecular identifiers tagged the TCR beta cDNA libraries. Each CDR3 protein is one row after TCRdb ran MiXCR on the PCR reads. The sample lists hundreds of thousands of distinct CDR3 sequences; approximately 57% were seen once. No antigen has been assigned to these receptors. Sequenced: blood. The receptors come from a girl between 5 and 17 years old with multiple sclerosis.

This rearrangement joins TRBV29-1 to TRBJ2-1; no definite D call. Germline V CDR1 and CDR2: SQVTM, ANQGSEA. The V gene lost 4 bases and the J gene lost 9 bases, with 10 bases spanning the gap. CDR3 length: 11 amino acids. CDR3 region: CSVGQNGEQFF. The CDR3 coding sequence is TGCAGCGTTGGACAAAATGGTGAGCAGTTCTTC.

V usage is TRBV12-3 or TRBV12-4 and J usage is TRBJ2-1, with a possible D match to TRBD2 (5 bases). Trimming took off 6 bases at V and 0 bases at J, with 12 bases between the two ends. This CDR3 contains 15 residues. CDR3: CASRLSANSYNEQFF. CDR3 in DNA: TGTGCCAGCAGACTTAGCGCGAACTCCTACAATGAGCAGTTCTTC.

The chain uses TRBV19 and TRBJ2-7, with a possible D match to TRBD2 (6 bases). Germline V CDR1 and CDR2: LNHDA, SQIVND (reference sequence). V lost 5 bases to trimming and J lost 0 bases, with 11 bases between them. CDR3 length equals 14 residues. The CDR3 bases are TGTGCCAGTAGTCAGCGGGCGAGCTCCTACGAGCAGTACTTC. It yields the protein CASSQRASSYEQYF.

The chain uses TRBV14 and TRBJ1-2; D remains unclear. The CDR3 has 13 residues. Deletions cut 1 base from V and 8 bases from J, with 11 bases between. Germline lookup yields CDR1 SGHDN and CDR2 FVKESK. CDR3 DNA sequence: TGTGCCAGCAGCCAAGTCCCGGGAGGAGGCTACACCTTC. It encodes CASSQVPGGGYTF.

The V and J genes are TRBV12-3 or TRBV12-4 and TRBJ1-4, with 8 nucleotides matching TRBD1. The V gene end was trimmed by 6 bases and the J gene end by 4 bases; junction bases not matched to a gene: 7. CDR3 length: 15 amino acids. CDR3 bases: TGTGCCAGCAGCCTCGGACAGGGCCTTAATGAAAAACTGTTTTTT. Translation gives CASSLGQGLNEKLFF.

V is TRBV12-3 or TRBV12-4 and J is TRBJ1-4; D possibly corresponds to TRBD1 (5 bases). The CDR3 covers 15 residues. Deletions cut 5 bases from V and 2 bases from J, with 12 bases between. In DNA, the CDR3 is TGTGCCAGCAGTCCCGGGACGCGTACTAATGAAAAACTGTTTTTT. It encodes CASSPGTRTNEKLFF.

The J gene is TRBJ2-7, the V gene TRBV7-9; no definite D call. CDR3 length: 15 amino acids. V lost 7 bases to trimming and J lost 2 bases, with 18 bases between them. CDR1 is SEHNR, CDR2 FQNEAQ, per germline (reference sequence). DNA of the CDR3: TGTGCCAGCACGATCGACCGTCTCCTTACCTACGAGCAGTACGTC. This translates into CASTIDRLLTYEQYV.

The CDR3: CASSLQRDTGELFF. The CDR3 nucleotides read TGTGCCAGCAGCCTACAGAGGGACACCGGGGAGCTGTTTTTT. The gene calls are TRBV3-1 and TRBJ2-2, with D perhaps matching TRBD2 (5 bases). The CDR3 length is 14 residues. Trimming left V 4 bases short and J 3 bases short, with 9 bases between. Germline CDR1 and CDR2: LGHDT and YNNKEL (reference sequence).

The chain is built from TRBV5-1 and TRBJ2-3; no reliable D call. Germline lookup yields CDR1 SGHRS and CDR2 YFSETQ. With 5 bases removed from V and 5 bases from J, the gap between germline ends came to 9 bases. The CDR3 is 12 amino acids. The CDR3 nucleotides read TGCGCCAGCAGATTGCTAGGAGATACGCAGTATTTT. Translation: CASRLLGDTQYF. Full variable domain (missing parts from reference TRBV5-1 and TRBJ2-3): KAGVTQTPRYLIKTRGQQVTLSCSPISGHRSVSWYQQTPGQGLQFLFEYFSETQRNKGNFPGRFSGRQFSNSRSEMNVSTLELGDSALYLCASRLLGDTQYFGPGTRLTVL.

The V gene is TRBV20-1, the J gene TRBJ1-2, with TRBD1 matching 7 bases. The CDR3 totals 13 residues. The germline gives CDR1 DFQATT, CDR2 SNEGSKA (reference sequence). With 0 bases clipped from V and 8 bases from J, the junction kept 6 bases outside the gene matches. The CDR3 loop is CSAREGTVKGYTF. In DNA, the CDR3 is TGCAGTGCTAGAGAAGGGACAGTCAAGGGCTACACCTTC.

The chain carries TRBV29-1 and TRBJ2-7; D remains unclear. The closer fit of TRBJ2-5 to the DNA end suggests the J call may be wrong. The germline CDR1 and CDR2 sequences are SQVTM and ANQGSEA. The CDR3 is made up of 12 amino acids. Written as DNA, the CDR3 is TGCAGCGTTGAAGGAGGATGGGAGACCCAGTACTTC. Translated, it gives CSVEGGWETQYF.

The CDR3, as DNA: TGCGCCAGCAGCTTGGGCAGCTTGGGGACGGCAACTAATGAAAAACTGTTTTTT. Translation: CASSLGSLGTATNEKLFF. J is TRBJ1-4 and V is TRBV5-1; D may be TRBD1 (5 bases). The CDR3 covers 18 residues. Germline CDR1 is SGHRS and CDR2 is YFSETQ. Trimming left V 0 bases short and J 0 bases short, with 15 bases between. The variable domain in full, completed from reference TRBV5-1 and TRBJ1-4, reads KAGVTQTPRYLIKTRGQQVTLSCSPISGHRSVSWYQQTPGQGLQFLFEYFSETQRNKGNFPGRFSGRQFSNSRSEMNVSTLELGDSALYLCASSLGSLGTATNEKLFFGSGTQLSVL.

The chain combines TRBV14 with TRBJ2-3, with D unresolved. The CDR3 length is 17 residues. Germline V gene lookup returns CDR1 SGHDN and CDR2 FVKESK. The germline V and J ends were trimmed by 0 bases and 1 base, with 14 bases remaining between them. The CDR3 region is CASSQDVSSSRTDTQYF. DNA for the CDR3: TGTGCCAGCAGCCAAGATGTCAGCTCATCCCGCACAGATACGCAGTATTTT.

This clonotype was recorded a few times. This sequence joins TRBV7-9 and TRBJ2-7; 9 bases align to TRBD1. Germline CDR1 is SEHNR and CDR2 is FQNEAQ (reference sequence). The CDR3 is 15 amino acids. V was clipped by 3 bases and J by 5 bases; unmatched bases: 8. This chain's CDR3 is CASSLGGTGFHEQYF. DNA of the CDR3: TGTGCCAGCAGCTTGGGGGGGACAGGGTTCCACGAGCAGTACTTC. Full variable domain (rest looked up from reference TRBV7-9 and TRBJ2-7): DTGVSQNPRHKITKRGQNVTFRCDPISEHNRLYWYRQTLGQGPEFLTYFQNEAQLEKSRLLSDRFSAERPKGSFSTLEIQRTEQGDSAMYLCASSLGGTGFHEQYFGPGTRLTVT.

The chain couples TRBV2 to TRBJ2-1; unclear D gene. V was shortened by 3 bases and J by 8 bases, with 2 bases between the two germline ends. Germline CDR1 reads SNHLY; CDR2 reads FYNNEI. The CDR3 has 10 residues. The CDR3 DNA sequence: TGTGCCAGCAGTGAGTATGAGCAGTTCTTC. Translation gives CASSEYEQFF.

V gene TRBV6-2 or TRBV6-3 combines with J gene TRBJ1-1; D unclear. V dropped 7 bases and J dropped 1 base, with 10 bases sitting between them. Germline CDR1 reads MNHEY; CDR2 reads SVGEGT. CDR3 size: 13 residues. Here the CDR3 reads CASKETTNTEAFF. For the CDR3, the DNA is TGTGCCAGCAAGGAGACAACGAACACTGAAGCTTTCTTT.

With regard to this clonotype: A read error may produce the germline difference seen at one junction end. The J gene is TRBJ2-5, the V gene TRBV12-3 or TRBV12-4; D not resolved. This CDR3 has 14 amino acids. The CDR3 loop reads CASSFRQAQETQYF. CDR3 in DNA: TGCGCCAGCAGCTTTCGGCAGGCCCAAGAGACCCAGTACTTC.

The V gene is TRBV5-1, the J gene TRBJ1-1; 7 bases line up with TRBD1. After removal of 3 bases from V and 3 bases from J, the junction contained 8 bases not matched to a gene. Germline V gene data show CDR1 as SGHRS and CDR2 as YFSETQ. The CDR3 contains 15 residues. CDR3 bases: TGCGCCAGCAGCTCAGGAGCGACAGGGTACACTGAAGCTTTCTTT. It translates to CASSSGATGYTEAFF.

This chain links TRBV7-9 with TRBJ2-5; possible D gene TRBD1, 6 bases. Matching the DNA end better, TRBJ2-7 makes the J call doubtful. Germline V gene lookup returns CDR1 SEHNR and CDR2 FQNEAQ (reference sequence). The CDR3 loop spans 15 amino acids. The CDR3, as DNA: TGTGCCAGCACCCTAGGCAGGGGCCAATCCTACGAGCAGTACTTC. It encodes CASTLGRGQSYEQYF.

The rearrangement links TRBV5-5 to TRBJ2-7, with TRBD2 matching 7 bases. Germline V lookup: CDR1 SGHKS, CDR2 YYEKEE (reference sequence). V was clipped by 0 bases and J by 0 bases; unmatched bases: 9. This CDR3 has 17 amino acids. The CDR3 region has the DNA TGTGCCAGCAGCTTGGGACTTTGGGGCGGGAGCTCCTACGAGCAGTACTTC. Protein product: CASSLGLWGGSSYEQYF.

This clonotype was recorded only once. The chain carries TRBV5-1 and TRBJ2-1; the D gene could be TRBD1 or TRBD2 (5 bases each). CDR1 is SGHRS and CDR2 is YFSETQ in the germline V gene. The CDR3 is 16 amino acids. Deletions cut 0 bases from V and 6 bases from J, with 16 bases between. The CDR3 loop is CASSLAGHPRGNEQFF. CDR3 coding DNA: TGCGCCAGCAGCTTGGCAGGACACCCGAGGGGCAATGAGCAGTTCTTC.

The chain links TRBV7-8 to TRBJ2-7; TRBD1 matches at 7 bases. The junction had 14 bases not matched to a gene; V was cut back by 9 bases and J by 3 bases. Germline V gene lookup returns CDR1 SGHVS and CDR2 FQNEAQ. The CDR3 loop spans 15 amino acids. CDR3 in amino acids: CASSSRVGQLYEQYF. The CDR3 bases are TGTGCCAGTTCCTCCCGCGTGGGACAGCTCTACGAGCAGTACTTC.

Details on this clonotype: The junction differs from germline at one of its ends, possibly a read error. The rearrangement uses TRBV5-6 and TRBJ2-7; 10 nucleotides align to TRBD1. This CDR3 is built from 14 residues. Germline CDR1 SGHDT, CDR2 YYEEEE. The CDR3 loop reads CASSPDRGTYERYF. CDR3 nucleotides: TGTGCCAGCAGCCCGGACAGGGGGACCTACGAGCGGTACTTC.

The rearrangement uses TRBV5-1 and TRBJ1-1; 7 positions agree with TRBD1. The V gene end was trimmed by 2 bases and the J gene end by 6 bases; junction bases not matched to a gene: 1. There are 12 residues in the CDR3. From germline, CDR1 is SGHRS and CDR2 YFSETQ. As DNA, the CDR3 is TGCGCCAGCAGCTTTCAGGGGGCTGAAGCTTTCTTT. This sequence encodes CASSFQGAEAFF.

The chain links TRBV4-1 to TRBJ2-5, with 8 positions matching TRBD1. Per germline, CDR1 MGHRA and CDR2 YSYEKL. The CDR3 sequence is 15 residues long. J was trimmed by 3 bases and V by 4 bases; bases with no gene match: 7. CDR3: CASSRIQGEKETQYF. The CDR3 DNA is TGCGCCAGCAGCCGGATACAGGGGGAAAAAGAGACCCAGTACTTC.

This clonotype was seen only a few times. The chain links TRBV6-1 to TRBJ2-7; 7 bases are a match to TRBD2. The V and J ends lost 6 bases and 0 bases, in that order; junction bases with no gene match: 11. Looked up from germline, CDR1 is MNHNS and CDR2 is SASEGT. The CDR3 runs 16 residues. The CDR3: CASRPTSARSSYEQYF. CDR3 nucleotide sequence: TGTGCCAGCAGGCCTACTAGCGCCAGGAGCTCCTACGAGCAGTACTTC.

This clonotype occurred a few times. The chain links TRBV20-1 to TRBJ2-6, with 10 nucleotides matching TRBD1. CDR3 size: 17 residues. CDR1 is DFQATT and CDR2 is SNEGSKA in the germline V gene (reference sequence). The trim removed 3 bases at V and 0 bases at J, leaving 5 bases unmatched. The CDR3 sequence: CSARGDRGNSGANVLTF. In DNA, the CDR3 is TGCAGTGCTAGGGGGGACAGGGGAAACTCTGGGGCCAACGTCCTGACTTTC.

Concerning this clonotype: An end of the junction differs from the germline gene, which may be a read error. The rearrangement joins TRBV7-2 to TRBJ2-6; 8 nucleotides line up with TRBD1. Per germline, CDR1 SGHTA and CDR2 FQGNSA. The CDR3 covers 16 residues. CDR3 DNA sequence: TGTGCCAGCTTGGGGGACAGGAGCTCTGGGGCCAACGTCCTGATTTTC. Protein: CASLGDRSSGANVLIF.

The chain carries TRBV7-9 and TRBJ2-1; 15 bases line up with TRBD2. The CDR3 runs 15 residues. Germline loops: CDR1 SEHNR, CDR2 FQNEAQ (reference sequence). V shed 8 bases, J shed 6 bases, and the junction held 5 bases outside the gene matches. The CDR3 reads CASGRTSGRGNEQFF. CDR3 nucleotides: TGTGCCAGCGGACGGACTAGCGGGAGGGGCAATGAGCAGTTCTTC.

The chain links TRBV29-1 to TRBJ2-5; the match to TRBD1 covers 7 bases. The J call may be faulty, since TRBJ2-1 better matches the DNA end. Germline V gene lookup returns CDR1 SQVTM and CDR2 ANQGSEA. This CDR3 region has 16 residues. CDR3 DNA: TGCAGCGTTGCAAGGGGGCGATCCCTCGACCAAGAGACCCAGTTCTTC. Residues: CSVARGRSLDQETQFF.

This clonotype has a handful of counts. The chain links TRBV7-2 to TRBJ1-2; 7 bases match TRBD1. CDR1 and CDR2 from the germline V gene are SGHTA and FQGNSA. This CDR3 has 15 residues. J gave up 4 bases and V 2 bases, and 7 bases lay outside the gene matches. This CDR3 reads CASSLIRTGGYGYTF. In DNA, the CDR3 is TGTGCCAGCAGCTTAATACGGACAGGCGGCTATGGCTACACCTTC.

Concerning this clonotype: A junction end diverges from the germline sequence, so it may reflect a read error. The gene calls are TRBV14 and TRBJ2-7; D not certain. The tail of the sequence fits TRBJ2-5 better, so the J call may be wrong. This CDR3 has 12 residues. Germline CDR1 SGHDN, CDR2 FVKESK. The CDR3 nucleotides read TGTGCCAGCAGTCAAGAAGTAGGGACCCAGTACTTC. Protein sequence: CASSQEVGTQYF.